The 11 T cell receptor beta chains given below trace back to one sample, sequenced in a study of cytomegalovirus exposure and HLA in healthy donors. Vbeta (60) and Jbeta (13) primers were used in the PCR. Clones were read by immunoSEQ multiplex PCR, and TCRdb kept only the in-frame ones, dropping some. The data hold about 170,000 clones, with 65% to 85% observed a single time. Sequencing used PBMCs. The receptors were sampled from a boy younger than 10 in good health and CMV-seronegative.

This clone has a handful of counts. The gene calls are TRBV6-5 and TRBJ2-1; 7 bases are shared with TRBD1. The CDR3 has 12 residues. Germline values: CDR1 MNHEY, CDR2 SVGAGI. V gave up 5 bases and J gave up 12 bases; unmatched junction bases: 7. CDR3: CASSVNRGPQFF. The CDR3 nucleotides read TGTGCCAGCAGTGTCAACAGGGGTCCGCAGTTCTTC.

The V call is TRBV6-6, the J call TRBJ1-2; TRBD1 aligns across 9 bases. The J segment lost 4 bases and the V segment lost 6 bases, leaving 6 bases of the junction unmatched. The CDR3 consists of 14 residues. CDR1 is MNHNY and CDR2 is SVGAGI in the germline V gene (reference sequence). The DNA for the CDR3 is TGTGCCAGCAGCGAGGGACAGGGCATCTATGGCTACACCTTC. The encoded protein is CASSEGQGIYGYTF.

The gene calls are TRBV5-5 and TRBJ2-5; the D gene is possibly TRBD2 (6 bases). Germline V lookup: CDR1 SGHKS, CDR2 YYEKEE (reference sequence). V lost 2 bases and J 4 bases, leaving 15 bases between the germline ends. The CDR3 totals 15 residues. CDR3 bases: TGTGCCAGCAGCTTCAAGGGCGGGAAGGTAGAGACCCAGTACTTC. Protein sequence: CASSFKGGKVETQYF.

The rearrangement uses TRBV30 and TRBJ1-1; D remains ambiguous. The germline V gene encodes CDR1 GTSNPN and CDR2 SVGIG (reference sequence). V was clipped by 3 bases and J by 1 base, with 12 bases between them. The CDR3 has 14 amino acids. CDR3 sequence (DNA): TGTGCCTGGAGCACCCGTTTGAGGAACACTGAAGCTTTCTTT. Its protein product is CAWSTRLRNTEAFF.

The genes are TRBV5-1 and TRBJ1-1; D unclear. The V gene's germline CDR1 is SGHRS and CDR2 YFSETQ. This CDR3 is built from 15 residues. Trimming took 0 bases from V and 5 from J, leaving 14 bases between them. In DNA, the CDR3 is TGCGCCAGCAGCTTGGATGGCCGGGAGAGAACTGAAGCTTTCTTT. Translated: CASSLDGRERTEAFF.

This clone was observed a few times. The V and J genes are TRBV11-3 and TRBJ2-3; D unresolved. There are 12 residues in the CDR3. V was clipped by 3 bases and J by 3 bases, with 4 bases between them. Per the germline V gene, CDR1 is SGHNT and CDR2 is YENEEA. The CDR3 is CASSFNTDTQYF. DNA for the CDR3: TGTGCCAGCAGCTTCAATACAGATACGCAGTATTTT.

This chain uses TRBV15 with TRBJ2-2, with D possibly being TRBD2 (5 bases). This CDR3 has 16 residues. Trimming removed 1 base from V and 0 bases from J, with 9 bases in between. The germline V gene has CDR1 LNHNV and CDR2 YYDKDF (reference sequence). CDR3 bases: TGTGCCACCAGCAGAGCCGGGATACCGAACACCGGGGAGCTGTTTTTT. It codes for CATSRAGIPNTGELFF.

The V and J genes are TRBV30 and TRBJ2-5; possible D gene TRBD2, 7 bases. Between the trimmed V and J ends, which lost 3 bases and 4 bases, there was a span of 15 bases. CDR1 GTSNPN and CDR2 SVGIG come from the germline V gene (reference sequence). The CDR3 runs to 14 residues. The CDR3 DNA is TGTGCCTGGAGCCCCGGGGAGGGGGGAGAGACCCAGTACTTC. Translated, it gives CAWSPGEGGETQYF.

The chain links TRBV7-9 to TRBJ2-3; tentatively, D is TRBD1 (6 bases). CDR1 is SEHNR, CDR2 FQNEAQ, per germline (reference sequence). This CDR3 contains 15 residues. Between the trimmed V and J ends, which lost 4 bases and 4 bases, there was a span of 15 bases. As DNA, the CDR3 is TGTGCCAGCAGCTGGCTGGGGGCTGTTGCAGATACGCAGTATTTT. This sequence encodes CASSWLGAVADTQYF.

In DNA form, the CDR3 reads TGTGCCAGCAGCTATGAACAGCGGGATCAGCCCCAGCATTTT. It is translated as CASSYEQRDQPQHF. This chain connects TRBV5-8 to TRBJ1-5; D ambiguous. V was clipped by 3 bases and J by 5 bases, with 12 bases between them. The CDR3 is made up of 14 amino acids. CDR1 is SGHTS, CDR2 YDEGEE, per germline.

The chain combines TRBV6-5 with TRBJ1-2; 7 bases agree with TRBD1. The CDR3 runs 13 residues. The junction had 9 bases not matched to a gene; V was cut back by 6 bases and J by 8 bases. The germline gives CDR1 MNHEY, CDR2 SVGAGI. CDR3 in DNA: TGTGCCAGCAGCCTACAGGGGCCGGGGGGCTACACCTTC. Translating it yields CASSLQGPGGYTF.